The entry below describes one T cell receptor (beta chain). The data were taken from a study of blood T cell repertoires in COVID-19. Study at large: Sample material is recorded as cDNA or gDNA derived from T cells, B-cell-depleted T cells, or PBMCs.

This CDR3 contains 19 residues. V shed 2 bases, J shed 2 bases, and the junction held 11 bases outside the gene matches. Germline assignment: CDR1 MNHNS and CDR2 SASEGT. Repertoires were generated with immunoSEQ multiplex PCR, while TCRdb's copy carries only in-frame clones and drops some. Counted here are about 310,000 clones, roughly 89% occurring once; the ten biggest clones make up about 8.9%. The sequenced sample consisted of PBMCs or T cells enriched from blood (not recorded which). This receptor was obtained from a woman aged 18-30 years who had recovered from COVID-19. V is TRBV6-1 and J is TRBJ1-6, with TRBD1 identical over 8 bases. CDR3 in DNA: TGTGCCAGCAGTGAACTACGTGGACAGGGTAGGACCTATAATTCACCCCTCCACTTT. It specifies CASSELRGQGRTYNSPLHF.